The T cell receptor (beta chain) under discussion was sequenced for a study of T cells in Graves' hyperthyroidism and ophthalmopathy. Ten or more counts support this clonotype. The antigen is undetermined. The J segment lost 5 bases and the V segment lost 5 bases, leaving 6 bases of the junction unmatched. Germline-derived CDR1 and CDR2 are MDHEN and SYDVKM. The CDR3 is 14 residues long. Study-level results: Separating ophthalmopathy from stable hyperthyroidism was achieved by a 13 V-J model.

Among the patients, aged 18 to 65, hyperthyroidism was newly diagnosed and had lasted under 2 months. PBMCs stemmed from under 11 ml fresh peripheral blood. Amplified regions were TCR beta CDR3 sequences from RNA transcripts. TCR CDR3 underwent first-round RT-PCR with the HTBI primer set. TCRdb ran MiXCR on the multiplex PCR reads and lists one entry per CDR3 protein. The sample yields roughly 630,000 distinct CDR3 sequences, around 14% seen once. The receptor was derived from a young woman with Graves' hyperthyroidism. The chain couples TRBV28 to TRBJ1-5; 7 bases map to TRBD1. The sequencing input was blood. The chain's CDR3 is CASSGTAPHQPQHF. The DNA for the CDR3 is TGTGCCAGCAGTGGGACAGCGCCTCATCAGCCCCAGCATTTT. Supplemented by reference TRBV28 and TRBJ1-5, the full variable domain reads DVKVTQSSRYLVKRTGEKVFLECVQDMDHENMFWYRQDPGLGLRLIYFSYDVKMKEKGDIPEGYSVSREKKERFSLILESASTNQTSMYLCASSGTAPHQPQHFGDGTRLSIL.